This passage covers 2 T cell receptor beta chains from one sample sequenced in a study of blood T cells in healthy people across ages. PCR was performed a second time for roughly 7 to 11 cycles using a sample-barcoded 5' primer and a J-beta primer mix. MiXCR, applied by TCRdb to the 5' RACE reads, yields one record per CDR3 protein. The repertoire includes approximately 850,000 distinct CDR3 sequences, 55% to 75% of them detected once, and roughly 22% sits in the top ten. The sample consisted of blood. The receptors here all came from a young man in good health.

The V gene is TRBV7-3, the J gene TRBJ2-1; 9 positions match TRBD2. Looked up from germline, CDR1 is SGHTA and CDR2 is FQGTGA. The CDR3 is 16 residues long. After removal of 5 bases from V and 8 bases from J, the junction contained 13 bases not matched to a gene. The CDR3 DNA reads TGTGCCAGCAGCCCGCGAGCCAGCGGGAGGAGGGATGAGCAGTTCTTC. This translates into CASSPRASGRRDEQFF. Full variable domain (missing parts from reference TRBV7-3 and TRBJ2-1): GAGVSQTPSNKVTEKGKYVELRCDPISGHTALYWYRQSLGQGPEFLIYFQGTGAADDSGLPNDRFFAVRPEGSVSTLKIQRTERGDSAVYLCASSPRASGRRDEQFFGPGTRLTVL.

This clonotype was observed a single time. V is TRBV30 and J is TRBJ1-2, with a tentative D call TRBD1 (5 bases). The germline V and J ends were trimmed by 2 bases and 4 bases, with 17 bases remaining between them. Germline V gene sequence: CDR1 GTSNPN, CDR2 SVGIG (reference sequence). This CDR3 comprises 15 residues. CDR3 amino acids: CAWSPAGGSRYGYTF. The CDR3 DNA reads as TGTGCCTGGAGTCCCGCCGGGGGGTCCCGCTATGGCTACACCTTC.